A selection of T cell receptor beta chains follows, all from one sample in a study of type 1 regulatory T cells. The antigens for these receptors are not known. MiXCR was run by TCRdb on the reads, yielding one entry per CDR3 protein. The profile shows tens of thousands of distinct CDR3 sequences, under 25% of them singletons. Input material: cultured type 1 regulatory T (Tr1) cells, either the whole culture or a sorted fraction (not recorded which). These receptors were obtained from a human donor in good health. Each CDR3 is given with its conserved first and last residue. The D gene is left open where the match is weak. Clone size is given for some rows only: seen once, a few or many times, or a class if the clone is expanded.

TRBJ2-2,.,TRBD1,TRBV18,CASSPDTGGFTGELFF,TGTGCCAGCTCACCAGATACAGGGGGGTTCACCGGGGAGCTGTTTTTT
TRBJ2-1,.,.,TRBV6-5,CASSYGQVAYNEQFF,TGTGCCAGCAGTTACGGCCAGGTCGCCTACAATGAGCAGTTCTTC
TRBJ2-4,.,.,TRBV24-1,CATSDRGSLDIQYF,TGTGCCACCAGTGATCGGGGGAGTCTGGACATTCAGTACTTC
TRBJ2-4,.,TRBD1,TRBV5-1,CASSSGQPQNIQYF,TGCGCCAGCAGCTCGGGACAGCCTCAAAACATTCAGTACTTC
TRBJ2-1,.,.,TRBV27,CASSFLPVAAQLDEQFF,TGTGCCAGCAGTTTTCTTCCCGTGGCGGCCCAACTCGATGAGCAGTTCTTC
TRBJ2-5,few,.,TRBV12-3/TRBV12-4,CASSLANLLQTQYF,TGTGCCAGCAGTTTAGCAAATTTGCTGCAGACCCAGTACTTC
TRBJ2-6,.,TRBD2,TRBV19,CASSILGLAGGETNVLTF,TGTGCCAGTAGTATCTTGGGACTAGCGGGAGGAGAGACCAACGTCCTGACTTTC
TRBJ2-5,few,.,TRBV18,CASSPQSYQETQYF,TGTGCCAGCTCACCACAAAGTTACCAAGAGACCCAGTACTTC
TRBJ2-1,few,TRBD2,TRBV18,CASSSERLAGTLEQFF,TGTGCCAGCTCATCAGAACGACTAGCGGGGACGTTGGAGCAGTTCTTC
TRBJ2-2,.,.,TRBV6-6,CASRLGQNTGELFF,TGTGCCAGCCGCCTGGGACAGAACACCGGGGAGCTGTTTTTT
TRBJ2-1,once,.,TRBV3-1,CASSQDSSSYNEQFF,TGTGCCAGCAGCCAAGACAGTAGCTCCTACAATGAGCAGTTCTTC
TRBJ2-1,few,.,TRBV7-9,CASSSTGDGEQFF,TGTGCCAGCAGCTCGACGGGAGACGGTGAGCAGTTCTTC
TRBJ2-3,.,.,TRBV7-2,CASSTTGGGTQYF,TGTGCCAGCAGTACGACCGGTGGGGGTACGCAGTATTTT
TRBJ2-3,few,.,TRBV7-2,CASSLPLAGSTDTQYF,TGTGCCAGCAGCTTACCCCTAGCAGGTAGCACAGATACGCAGTATTTT
TRBJ2-7,.,.,TRBV6-6,CASSHREGSYEQYF,TGTGCCAGCAGTCACAGGGAAGGCTCCTACGAGCAGTACTTC
TRBJ2-2,.,.,TRBV5-1,CASMRDGNTGELFF,TGCGCCAGTATGAGGGACGGGAACACCGGGGAGCTGTTTTTT
TRBJ1-1,medium-sized,.,TRBV20-1,CSARLEHLWNTEAFF,TGCAGTGCTAGACTCGAACATCTCTGGAACACTGAAGCTTTCTTT
TRBJ2-1,few,.,TRBV7-2,CASSYSPSSYNEQFF,TGTGCCAGCAGCTATTCGCCGAGCTCCTACAATGAGCAGTTCTTC
TRBJ1-5,many,.,TRBV7-2,CASSLARWQPQHF,TGTGCCAGCAGCTTAGCGCGCTGGCAGCCCCAGCATTTT
TRBJ2-2,many,TRBD2,TRBV5-1,CASSLEPSGPTGELFF,TGCGCCAGCAGCTTGGAGCCTAGCGGGCCGACCGGGGAGCTGTTTTTT
TRBJ2-7,few,TRBD1,TRBV6-5,CASRRQGTGEQYF,TGTGCCAGCAGACGACAGGGAACGGGAGAGCAGTACTTC
TRBJ1-4,few,.,TRBV18,CASSQVGRAATNEKLFF,TGTGCCAGCTCCCAAGTGGGGCGAGCGGCAACTAATGAAAAACTGTTTTTT
TRBJ1-1,.,TRBD1,TRBV7-8,CASSLALNRGPEAFF,TGTGCCAGCAGCTTAGCTCTTAACAGGGGCCCTGAAGCTTTCTTT
TRBJ2-7,many,.,TRBV3-1,CASSQDRYEQYF,TGTGCCAGCAGCCAAGACAGGTACGAGCAGTACTTC
TRBJ2-1,few,TRBD2,TRBV6-2/TRBV6-3,CASSYLAGAIREQFF,TGTGCCAGCAGTTACCTAGCGGGGGCTATTCGTGAGCAGTTCTTC